The T cell receptor beta chain described here comes from a study of blood T cell repertoires in COVID-19. Study summary: The United States, Italy and Spain provided the acute and convalescent COVID-19 samples. From T cells, B-cell-depleted T cells, or PBMCs came the material, which was cDNA or gDNA.

This clone has a handful of counts. The CDR3 sequence is 18 residues long. V lost 4 bases to trimming and J lost 0 bases; unmatched junction nucleotides: 9. In germline, CDR1 is MGHRA, CDR2 YSYEKL. Authors' analysis steps: Reference gene primer amplification in the assay estimated nucleated cell counts. The table came from immunoSEQ multiplex PCR; TCRdb's copy has only in-frame clones and leaves some out. The DNA gave D and trimming, while V, J and clone size come from that table. The top ten hold around 7.2% of the sample, which has 50,000 to 60,000 clones, over 80% seen once. The receptor was isolated from a man aged 65 to 79 with active COVID-19. The rearrangement uses TRBV4-1 and TRBJ2-2, with 9 nucleotides matching TRBD2. Sequenced sample: peripheral blood. Here the CDR3 DNA reads TGCGCCAGCAGCCGGGTAAGGGCTAGCGGGACGAACACCGGGGAGCTGTTTTTT. Amino acid sequence: CASSRVRASGTNTGELFF.